The T cell receptor beta chain under discussion was sequenced for a study of Ad26.COV2.S vaccination and SARS-CoV-2 variants. Generated by immunoSEQ multiplex PCR, the TCRdb table keeps only in-frame clones and is missing some. The table has about 180,000 clones, roughly 87% seen once. J was trimmed by 4 bases and V by 3 bases; bases with no gene match: 6. The length of the CDR3 is 14 residues. The V gene's germline CDR1 is KGHSH and CDR2 LQKENI. This sample comprised peripheral blood, obtained after recovery from COVID-19. The sequence derives from a human donor who had recovered from COVID-19. The V call is TRBV18, the J call TRBJ2-7, with 7 bases matching TRBD1. CDR3: CASSPLRQGYEQYF. The CDR3 DNA follows: TGTGCCAGCTCACCTTTACGACAGGGTTACGAGCAGTACTTC.